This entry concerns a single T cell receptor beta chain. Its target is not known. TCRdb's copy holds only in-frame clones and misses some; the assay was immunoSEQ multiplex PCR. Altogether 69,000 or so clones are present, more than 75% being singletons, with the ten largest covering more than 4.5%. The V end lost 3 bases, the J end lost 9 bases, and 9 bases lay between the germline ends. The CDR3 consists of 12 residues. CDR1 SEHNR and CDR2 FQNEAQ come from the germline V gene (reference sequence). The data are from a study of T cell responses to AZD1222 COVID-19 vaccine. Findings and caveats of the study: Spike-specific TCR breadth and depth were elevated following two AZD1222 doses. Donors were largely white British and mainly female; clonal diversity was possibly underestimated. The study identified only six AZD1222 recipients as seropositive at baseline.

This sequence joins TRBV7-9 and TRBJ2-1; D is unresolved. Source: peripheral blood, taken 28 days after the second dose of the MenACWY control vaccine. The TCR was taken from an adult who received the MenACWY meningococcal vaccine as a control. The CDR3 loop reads CASSLAQAEQFF. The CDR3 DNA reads TGTGCCAGCAGCTTGGCTCAGGCTGAGCAGTTCTTC.